This T cell receptor beta chain was sequenced in a study of Ad26.COV2.S vaccination and SARS-CoV-2 variants. About the research overall: Donor was in the COV1001 Ad26.COV2.S trial arm. Once or twice, 56 days apart, Ad26.COV2.S was delivered intramuscularly. Study-level results: TCR breadth and depth analyses may have underestimated total T cell responses. Placebo recipients had lower spike-specific TCR breadth than vaccine recipients.

Sequencing used immunoSEQ multiplex PCR; TCRdb keeps in-frame clones, though not all of them. Seen here are about 330,000 clones, about nine tenths observed once, and the top ten hold about 5%. This CDR3 spans 16 amino acids. The V and J ends lost 8 bases and 0 bases respectively, with 17 bases between them. From germline, CDR1 is KGHSH and CDR2 LQKENI. Treatment given: around 19 received Ad26.COV2.S at low or high dose, single or two shots; 5 received placebo; per-sample allocation not given. The investigators took samples on day 63 after the first vaccine or placebo injection. On this clone: Its antigen is not identified.

Sequenced here: peripheral blood, sampled in a trial of Ad26.COV2.S vaccine versus placebo. The rearrangement uses TRBV18 and TRBJ1-3; weak D call: TRBD1 (6 bases). The TCR sequence derives from a person aged 18-65 years who received the Ad26.COV2.S COVID-19 vaccine or a placebo. The CDR3 DNA reads TGTGCCAGCCCCAATAGCGACAGGAACTCTGGAAACACCATATATTTT. It yields the protein CASPNSDRNSGNTIYF.